This T cell receptor beta chain was found in a study of T cell repertoires in urothelial bladder cancer (dated by TCRdb to between 2018 and 2021). Background on the whole study: Clinical stages of the approximately twelve resected lesions were three cT0, three cTa, three cT1 and three cT2 or greater. About a dozen resected bladder lesions, made up of urothelial carcinoma (UC+) and benign (UC-) specimens, were studied. In the study, clonality of the TCR repertoire in bladder tumors was compared against clonality in benign bladder inflammation. Over 10 patients who had bladder lesions and were undergoing transurethral resection were prospectively identified. General findings and caveats noted by the study authors: Urothelial carcinoma specimens had a median of approximately 5,600 T cells, fewer than the median of approximately 25,000 seen in benign specimens. In carcinoma specimens, up to about 17% of infiltrating lymphocytes were accounted for by a single T-cell clone, compared with about 2.2% in benign specimens. Median tumor infiltrating lymphocyte percentage was more than 1.5% in carcinoma specimens and about 13% in benign specimens.

The TCR beta chain CDR3 region was sequenced with the immunoSEQ assay. Per the authors' processing: For each specimen, T-cell fraction, clonal dominance and maximum TCR clone frequency were calculated. TCRdb carries this immuneACCESS record with in-frame sequences only. Its versions omit some clonotypes, under half of them owing to an unresolved V gene in the studies checked, with the rest unexplained. That table supplies the V and J calls and clone size; D and trimming were determined from the DNA. Within this sample are roughly 8,800 clones, with about 54% of them counted one time only. The top ten hold under 35% of the sample. The CDR3 measures 17 amino acids from cysteine to phenylalanine. Kept here is only the CDR3 DNA, which spans 51 bases and is read in frame from base 1. Based on the germline V gene, the CDR1 and CDR2 sequences are KGHSH and LQKENI. V is shortened by 3 bases, J by 0 bases, and the region joining them spans 12 bases.

To note about this clone: The antigen it binds to is not known. No base quality information exists; no much larger clone differs at one position.

Bladder lesion specimens were obtained at transurethral resection and were stored at -80C. DNA was isolated from the bladder specimens obtained at transurethral resection. This receptor was identified in a human donor with urothelial carcinoma. The chain is made from TRBV18 and TRBJ2-6; the D gene remains uncertain. Sequenced material: tumor-infiltrating cells from bladder cancer. The DNA sequence is TGTGCCAGCTCACCTGTCCCGCTGGGCTCTGGGGCCAACGTCCTGACTTTC. Protein translation: CASSPVPLGSGANVLTF.